Listed below are T cell receptor beta chains from one sample, sequenced in a study of blood T cell repertoires in COVID-19. This table comes from immunoSEQ multiplex PCR, and its TCRdb copy is limited to in-frame clones, with some not included. The table lists 400,000 to 450,000 clones, 86% of them singletons, with 1.4% in the top ten. Sequenced material: peripheral blood. The source is a woman in her thirties with active or convalescent COVID-19. Both conserved end residues are part of each CDR3. D genes are given only for firm matches. Clone size, where shown, is once, few, many, or a class for clones that have expanded.

TGCGCCAGCGGGAACAGGGAGGAGACCCAGTACTTC	CASGNREETQYF	TRBJ2-5	-	-	TRBV5-1
TGTGCCAGCAGCACCAGGACAGGGGGAGAGACCCAGTACTTC	CASSTRTGGETQYF	TRBJ2-5	-	TRBD1	TRBV5-6
TGTGCCACCAGCAGAGATTCGGGACAGGGGTACGAGCAGTACTTC	CATSRDSGQGYEQYF	TRBJ2-7	once	TRBD1	TRBV15
TGTGCCAGCAGTGAAGTTAGCGGGGGGGTCGTGGCGCAGTATTTT	CASSEVSGGVVAQYF	TRBJ2-3	-	TRBD2	TRBV6-1
TGTGCCAGCAGACAGGGGGGGGTCAATCAGCCCCAGCATTTT	CASRQGGVNQPQHF	TRBJ1-5	-	TRBD1	TRBV2
TGTGCCAGCACCCTTAGCGGGAGGGGTGAGCAGTTCTTC	CASTLSGRGEQFF	TRBJ2-1	-	TRBD2	TRBV9
TGTGCCAGCAGAGACAACATCGCGGGATACAATGAGCAGTTCTTC	CASRDNIAGYNEQFF	TRBJ2-1	-	-	TRBV6-5
TGTGCCACGACCTCCCTAGCGGGAGGAGTCGGGGAGCTGTTTTTT	CATTSLAGGVGELFF	TRBJ2-2	-	TRBD2	TRBV7-7
TGTGCCAGCAGCTTAGATAGGGGGGACAGATATGGCTACACCTTC	CASSLDRGDRYGYTF	TRBJ1-2	-	TRBD1	TRBV11-2
TGTGCCACCAGCAGCGCGGGGATGGGTTACTACGAGCAGTACTTC	CATSSAGMGYYEQYF	TRBJ2-7	-	-	TRBV15
TGCGCCAGCAGCCTCCGCAGGGGTAGCGCAGAGACCCAGTACTTC	CASSLRRGSAETQYF	TRBJ2-5	-	-	TRBV4-1
TGTGCCAGCGAGGGAGGGGGGGATGAAAAACTGTTTTTT	CASEGGGDEKLFF	TRBJ1-4	few	-	TRBV2
TGTGCCAGCCCGAAAACGCTAGCCACTAACGGCAATGAGCAGTTCTTC	CASPKTLATNGNEQFF	TRBJ2-1	-	-	TRBV7-2
TGTGCCAGTAATGGGGGGAGGACTGAAGCTTTCTTT	CASNGGRTEAFF	TRBJ1-1	-	-	TRBV19
TGTGCCAGTAGTAAAAGAGGGGAATCGGCTAGCGGGAGCTACGAGCAGTACTTC	CASSKRGESASGSYEQYF	TRBJ2-7	-	TRBD2	TRBV19
TGCAGCGTTGAAACCGGGAACACCCTCCACTTT	CSVETGNTLHF	TRBJ1-6	-	-	TRBV29-1
TGTGCCATCAGTCGGCAGGGTGGCAATCAGCCCCAGCATTTT	CAISRQGGNQPQHF	TRBJ1-5	-	-	TRBV10-3
TGTGCCAGTAGTCCGCCGACTAGCGGGGGGGCCTACAATGAGCAGTTCTTC	CASSPPTSGGAYNEQFF	TRBJ2-1	-	TRBD2	TRBV19
TGTGCCATCAGTCCAGCGGGGGGCAACTATGGCTACACCTTC	CAISPAGGNYGYTF	TRBJ1-2	-	-	TRBV10-3
TGTGCCAGCGGATGGACTAGCGGGAGTGGCGAGCAGTACTTC	CASGWTSGSGEQYF	TRBJ2-7	-	TRBD2	TRBV2
TGTGCCACCAGCAGAGACCCAGGGTTTATGGAGACCCAGTACTTC	CATSRDPGFMETQYF	TRBJ2-5	once	-	TRBV15
TGTGCCAGTAGTATAAGCAGGGCTCTCACCGGGGAGCTGTTTTTT	CASSISRALTGELFF	TRBJ2-2	-	-	TRBV19
TGTGCCAGTAGCCTAATCCTGTACAATGAGCAGTTCTTC	CASSLILYNEQFF	TRBJ2-1	-	-	TRBV19
TGCGCCAGCAGCCCCCTAGCGGTTCAAGAGACCCAGTACTTC	CASSPLAVQETQYF	TRBJ2-5	once	TRBD2	TRBV4-1
TGTGCCAGCAGTTTAGGGACAAACTATGGCTACACCTTC	CASSLGTNYGYTF	TRBJ1-2	-	-	TRBV27
TGTGCCAGTAGTGTTCAGGGGGCAAGTGGCTACACCTTC	CASSVQGASGYTF	TRBJ1-2	-	TRBD1	TRBV19
TGTGCCAGCTCACCGGGACAGGCTGACACTGAAGCTTTCTTT	CASSPGQADTEAFF	TRBJ1-1	-	TRBD1	TRBV18
TGTGCCAGTAGTATAGAGCAGGGAAGTACCGGGGAGCTGTTTTTT	CASSIEQGSTGELFF	TRBJ2-2	-	-	TRBV19
TGTGCCAGCAAGGGGAGCGGGGGGGCTTTGAATGAGCAGTTCTTC	CASKGSGGALNEQFF	TRBJ2-1	-	TRBD2	TRBV6-5
TGTGCCAGCAGCTTAGGTAGGACAGGAGGCTACACCTTC	CASSLGRTGGYTF	TRBJ1-2	-	TRBD1	TRBV7-2
TGTGCCAGCAGTTTACGGGGACAGGGATTCCAGCCCCAGCATTTT	CASSLRGQGFQPQHF	TRBJ1-5	-	TRBD1	TRBV27
TGTGCCAGCAGTCGGGAGGGATTAAGCAATCAGCCCCAGCATTTT	CASSREGLSNQPQHF	TRBJ1-5	-	-	TRBV6-5
TGTGCCAGCTCACCTATGGACAGGGGAGATGGTTCACCCCTCCACTTT	CASSPMDRGDGSPLHF	TRBJ1-6	-	TRBD1	TRBV18
TGTGCCAGCAGCCCCACGGGGGAAAGCTACGAGCAGTACTTC	CASSPTGESYEQYF	TRBJ2-7	-	-	TRBV7-2
TGTGCCAGCAGCGCGACTAGCCTCAACCCCTACGAGCAGTACTTC	CASSATSLNPYEQYF	TRBJ2-7	-	TRBD2	TRBV5-4
TGTGCCAGCGGTACGGGGGGGTTCTATGGCTACACCTTC	CASGTGGFYGYTF	TRBJ1-2	-	-	TRBV12-3/TRBV12-4
TGTGCCAGCAGTCCGGGGGTGGAAGAGACCCAGTACTTC	CASSPGVEETQYF	TRBJ2-5	-	-	TRBV6-5
TGCGCCAGCAGCCAAGTGCGGGACTCCAGGGCAGATACGCAGTATTTT	CASSQVRDSRADTQYF	TRBJ2-3	-	-	TRBV4-1
TGTGCCAGCAGTTACAACGTCGGGGGGAACACTGAAGCTTTCTTT	CASSYNVGGNTEAFF	TRBJ1-1	-	-	TRBV6-5
TGTGCCAGCAGCTCCTCGACAGGGGGAGGCGAGCAGTACTTC	CASSSSTGGGEQYF	TRBJ2-7	-	TRBD1	TRBV7-9
TGTGCCAGCAGTTACTCTCCAGGGGGCTCGACCTACGAGCAGTACTTC	CASSYSPGGSTYEQYF	TRBJ2-7	-	TRBD1	TRBV6-6
TGTGCCAGCAGCCGACGGGACAGCTACGAGCAGTACTTC	CASSRRDSYEQYF	TRBJ2-7	-	TRBD1	TRBV4-2
TGCGCCAGCAGTTCGCAGGGGCACGACAATGAGCAGTTCTTC	CASSSQGHDNEQFF	TRBJ2-1	-	-	TRBV5-1
TGTGCCAGCAGCCACAGCCCCGGGACAGGGGCCGAGCAGTACTTC	CASSHSPGTGAEQYF	TRBJ2-7	-	TRBD1	TRBV3-1/TRBV3-2
TGCGCCAGCAGCTTGAAACAGGGGAACACCGGGGAGCTGTTTTTT	CASSLKQGNTGELFF	TRBJ2-2	-	-	TRBV5-1
TGTGCCAGCAGTGAATTCGGAACCACACAGGGGGTGAATGAAAAACTGTTTTTT	CASSEFGTTQGVNEKLFF	TRBJ1-4	-	TRBD1	TRBV25-1
TGCGCCAGCAGCTACTCGCCGGGGGAGACCCAGTACTTC	CASSYSPGETQYF	TRBJ2-5	-	-	TRBV5-1
TGTGCCAGCAGCTTAGAAGTTTTATCTAATACGCAGTATTTT	CASSLEVLSNTQYF	TRBJ2-3	-	-	TRBV7-8
TGCGCCAGCAGTAACATGGAGACAGACAGGAACACTGAAGCTTTCTTT	CASSNMETDRNTEAFF	TRBJ1-1	-	-	TRBV10-2
TGCAGTGCTAGAGATCCCCCAGGGGCTTTCTTT	CSARDPPGAFF	TRBJ1-1	-	-	TRBV20-1
TGTGCCAGCAGCGTAGGGCTAGCGGGGGAATACAATGAGCAGTTCTTC	CASSVGLAGEYNEQFF	TRBJ2-1	-	TRBD2	TRBV9